The 23 T cell receptor beta chains in this list originate from one sample, sequenced in a study of a mutant IDH1 vaccine in newly diagnosed glioma. Sequencing used immunoSEQ multiplex PCR; TCRdb keeps in-frame clones, though not all of them. The table has about 92,000 clones, just under 80% seen once. The time point here: baseline, week 1 (first vaccination visit). Treatment in this sample: pre-vaccination baseline after standard-of-care therapy. The sequences come from PBMCs, collected from a glioma patient treated with radiotherapy, temozolomide or both. The receptors were gathered from a man in his forties with glioma.

The V and J genes are TRBV5-4 and TRBJ2-2, with D unresolved. The CDR3 covers 14 residues. CDR1 and CDR2 from the germline V gene are SGHNT and YYREEE (reference sequence). Trimming took 1 base from V and 0 from J, leaving 4 bases between them. DNA for the CDR3: TGTGCCAGCAGCTTGCCCCCGAACACCGGGGAGCTGTTTTTT. This gives the protein CASSLPPNTGELFF.

This clone came up once. The chain uses TRBV6-5 and TRBJ1-6; 9 nucleotides match TRBD1. Germline loops: CDR1 MNHEY, CDR2 SVGAGI. The CDR3 contains 15 residues. J gave up 10 bases and V 7 bases, and 11 bases lay outside the gene matches. The CDR3 sequence is CASTRSWTGDSPLHF. In nucleotides, the CDR3 is TGTGCCAGCACCCGTAGTTGGACAGGGGACTCACCCCTCCACTTT.

As to this clone: The sample holds other DNA sequences that translate to the same CDR3. The CDR3 is CASSYSGGNTEAFF. The CDR3 nucleotides read TGTGCCAGCAGTTACTCGGGAGGAAACACTGAAGCTTTCTTT. The chain couples TRBV6-5 to TRBJ1-1; D remains unclear. The V gene's germline CDR1 is MNHEY and CDR2 SVGAGI. This CDR3 region has 14 residues. V gave up 0 bases and J gave up 2 bases, with 7 bases separating them.

The gene calls are TRBV6-6 and TRBJ1-4; D is perhaps TRBD1 (5 bases). The CDR3 has 14 residues. V was shortened by 5 bases and J by 3 bases, with 10 bases between the two germline ends. Germline V gene lookup returns CDR1 MNHNY and CDR2 SVGAGI (reference sequence). The CDR3 reads CASSHRPSNEKLFF. For the CDR3, the DNA is TGTGCCAGCAGTCACAGGCCATCTAATGAAAAACTGTTTTTT.

This chain links TRBV7-2 with TRBJ1-5; no clear D. This CDR3 is built from 12 residues. Trimming removed 7 bases at V and 12 bases at J, with 16 bases between. Germline V gene lookup returns CDR1 SGHTA and CDR2 FQGNSA. CDR3 bases: TGTGCCAGCACCTCTAACGGGAGATTCCAGCATTTT. The encoded protein is CASTSNGRFQHF.

This rearrangement joins TRBV7-3 to TRBJ2-5; D is possibly TRBD2 (5 bases). There are 15 residues in the CDR3. Per germline, CDR1 SGHTA and CDR2 FQGTGA. The V end lost 4 bases, the J end lost 5 bases, and 17 bases lay between the germline ends. The CDR3 sequence: CASSSTGNTGETQYF. CDR3 nucleotides: TGTGCCAGCAGCTCAACCGGGAATACCGGGGAGACCCAGTACTTC.

This chain uses TRBV6-4 with TRBJ2-2; D may be TRBD2 (5 bases). V was cut by 6 bases and J by 6 bases, with 14 bases left in between. Germline CDR1 MRHNA, CDR2 SNTAGT. The length of the CDR3 is 14 residues. Here the CDR3 reads CASSHSERAGELFF. The CDR3 DNA follows: TGTGCCAGCAGCCACTCGGAGAGGGCCGGGGAGCTGTTTTTT.

This clone has just one count. Other DNA sequences within the sample encode an identical CDR3. The V gene is TRBV5-1, the J gene TRBJ1-4; possibly TRBD1 for D (6 bases). V dropped 3 bases and J dropped 8 bases, with 17 bases sitting between them. Germline loops: CDR1 SGHRS, CDR2 YFSETQ. The CDR3 runs 15 residues. In DNA form, the CDR3 reads TGCGCCAGCAGCTCGGGACACGGAAGGGAAGAAAAACTGTTTTTT. This translates into CASSSGHGREEKLFF.

The chain couples TRBV5-6 to TRBJ2-5, with D possibly being TRBD2 (5 bases). The CDR3 is made up of 14 amino acids. Trimming took off 0 bases at V and 4 bases at J, with 10 bases between the two ends. Germline values: CDR1 SGHDT, CDR2 YYEEEE. The CDR3 reads CASSLGWSGETQYF. CDR3 DNA: TGTGCCAGCAGCTTGGGCTGGAGCGGAGAGACCCAGTACTTC.

V is TRBV14 and J is TRBJ2-3, with D possibly matching TRBD1 (6 bases). The CDR3 is 15 amino acids. The germline gives CDR1 SGHDN, CDR2 FVKESK. Trimming stripped 5 bases from V and 0 bases from J, with 12 bases between. CDR3 protein: CASSGVGQSTDTQYF. The DNA for the CDR3 is TGTGCCAGCAGCGGGGTCGGACAGAGCACAGATACGCAGTATTTT.

This chain joins TRBV6-1 and TRBJ2-1; tentatively, D is TRBD2 (5 bases). Germline CDR1 is MNHNS and CDR2 is SASEGT. V lost 7 bases and J lost 4, with 11 bases in between. The CDR3 is 13 residues long. The CDR3 here is CASMAGFYNEQFF. The CDR3 region has the DNA TGTGCCAGCATGGCGGGTTTTTACAATGAGCAGTTCTTC.

The rearrangement uses TRBV7-9 and TRBJ1-1; 7 nucleotides line up with TRBD1. After removal of 5 bases from V and 10 bases from J, the junction contained 7 bases not matched to a gene. This CDR3 is built from 12 residues. The germline V gene encodes CDR1 SEHNR and CDR2 FQNEAQ (reference sequence). The DNA for the CDR3 is TGTGCCAGCAGCCCAGGGACAGTCCGAGCTTTCTTT. Translated: CASSPGTVRAFF.

The genes are TRBV28 and TRBJ1-3; D gene uncertain. The V end was cut by 2 bases, the J end by 0 bases, with 8 bases between. The CDR3 has 15 amino acids. Germline V gene sequence: CDR1 MDHEN, CDR2 SYDVKM. CDR3 nucleotide sequence: TGTGCCAGCAGTTTAGTCCGCTACTCTGGAAACACCATATATTTT. Amino acids: CASSLVRYSGNTIYF.

V usage is TRBV13 and J usage is TRBJ2-7, with 10 bases lining up with TRBD1. The germline CDR1 and CDR2 sequences are PRHDT and FYEKMQ (reference sequence). J gave up 3 bases and V 6 bases, and 8 bases lay outside the gene matches. This CDR3 has 15 residues. CDR3 DNA sequence: TGTGCCAGCAGAAAACGGACAGGGGGAAGCTACGAGCAGTACTTC. Its translation: CASRKRTGGSYEQYF. The full variable domain, in which reference TRBV13 and TRBJ2-7 provide the parts outside the CDR3, is AAGVIQSPRHLIKEKRETATLKCYPIPRHDTVYWYQQGPGQDPQFLISFYEKMQSDKGSIPDRFSAQQFSDYHSELNMSSLELGDSALYFCASRKRTGGSYEQYFGPGTRLTVT.

The genes are TRBV7-9 and TRBJ2-7; the D call may be TRBD1 or TRBD2 (5 bases each). Germline CDR1 SEHNR, CDR2 FQNEAQ (reference sequence). V shed 2 bases and J shed 2 bases, with 16 bases lying between them. This CDR3 contains 16 residues. CDR3: CASSLFLGELAYEQYF. CDR3 in DNA: TGTGCCAGCAGCTTATTCTTGGGGGAGCTAGCCTACGAGCAGTACTTC.

The CDR3 loop reads CASSLAAGHSNYGYTF. As DNA, the CDR3 is TGTGCCAGCAGCTTAGCGGCGGGCCACTCGAACTATGGCTACACCTTC. This sequence joins TRBV7-9 and TRBJ1-2; D not certain. The CDR3 is 16 amino acids. Between the trimmed V and J ends, which lost 0 bases and 2 bases, there was a span of 13 bases. Germline V gene data show CDR1 as SEHNR and CDR2 as FQNEAQ (reference sequence).

V gene TRBV27 combines with J gene TRBJ2-2; D is perhaps TRBD2 (5 bases). This CDR3 comprises 13 residues. V was cut by 8 bases and J by 13 bases, with 20 bases left in between. Per germline, CDR1 MNHEY and CDR2 SMNVEV (reference sequence). This CDR3 is CASGDWLGGLLFF. The CDR3 region has the DNA TGTGCCAGCGGTGATTGGCTTGGAGGATTGCTGTTTTTT.

The gene calls are TRBV7-2 and TRBJ2-7, with 10 bases identical to TRBD2. The CDR3 extends over 14 amino acids. V trimming: 4 bases; J trimming: 1 base; junction bases outside the gene matches: 1. Germline V gene sequence: CDR1 SGHTA, CDR2 FQGNSA. The CDR3 here is CASSSTSGSYEQYF. The CDR3 DNA reads as TGTGCCAGCAGCTCGACTAGCGGGTCCTACGAGCAGTACTTC.

This clone was observed a single time. This chain links TRBV5-1 with TRBJ2-7; 10 positions agree with TRBD1. V lost 4 bases, J lost 6 bases, and 10 bases stayed unmatched. This CDR3 comprises 15 residues. From germline, CDR1 is SGHRS and CDR2 YFSETQ. In DNA, the CDR3 is TGCGCCAGCAGCGCGACCGGGACAGGGGTACGCGAGCAGTACTTC. It encodes CASSATGTGVREQYF.

The CDR3 protein is CASSPTGLAGDYEQFF. The CDR3 bases are TGTGCCAGCAGTCCCACGGGACTAGCGGGAGATTACGAGCAGTTCTTC. The chain joins TRBV28 to TRBJ2-1; 14 bases line up with TRBD2. Trimming took 5 bases from V and 10 from J; bases not matched to a gene: 10. The CDR3 totals 16 residues. Germline lookup yields CDR1 MDHEN and CDR2 SYDVKM. Drawing the rest from reference TRBV28 and TRBJ2-1, the complete variable domain is DVKVTQSSRYLVKRTGEKVFLECVQDMDHENMFWYRQDPGLGLRLIYFSYDVKMKEKGDIPEGYSVSREKKERFSLILESASTNQTSMYLCASSPTGLAGDYEQFFGPGTRLTVL.

This clone was seen only once. The CDR3 region is CASSLAGKDRFNEKLFF. The CDR3 nucleotides are TGTGCCAGCAGCTTGGCTGGTAAGGACAGGTTTAATGAAAAACTGTTTTTT. This chain joins TRBV5-6 and TRBJ1-4; TRBD1 aligns across 7 bases. The V and J ends lost 0 bases and 4 bases, in that order; junction bases with no gene match: 9. Germline assignment: CDR1 SGHDT and CDR2 YYEEEE. There are 17 residues in the CDR3. The whole variable domain, filled in from reference TRBV5-6 and TRBJ1-4, reads DAGVTQSPTHLIKTRGQQVTLRCSPKSGHDTVSWYQQALGQGPQFIFQYYEEEERQRGNFPDRFSGHQFPNYSSELNVNALLLGDSALYLCASSLAGKDRFNEKLFFGSGTQLSVL.

The rearrangement links TRBV5-1 to TRBJ2-2, with a possible D match to TRBD2 (5 bases). Germline V gene lookup returns CDR1 SGHRS and CDR2 YFSETQ. Deletions cut 4 bases from V and 1 base from J, with 8 bases between. There are 14 residues in the CDR3. CDR3 residues: CASSLRENTGELFF. CDR3 sequence (DNA): TGCGCCAGCAGCCTGAGGGAGAACACCGGGGAGCTGTTTTTT.

The chain recombines TRBV5-5 with TRBJ1-4; 9 nucleotides match TRBD1. This CDR3 is built from 15 residues. Unmatched junction bases numbered 6, after V lost 1 base and J lost 8 bases. Germline values: CDR1 SGHKS, CDR2 YYEKEE (reference sequence). In DNA form, the CDR3 reads TGTGCCAGCAGCTTGTCTATTGGACAGGGGGAAAAACTGTTTTTT. It yields the protein CASSLSIGQGEKLFF.